This T cell receptor beta chain originates from a study of blood T cell repertoires in COVID-19. Across the study: The United States, Italy and Spain were the sources of the acute and convalescent COVID-19 samples.

V lost 1 base to trimming and J lost 2 bases; unmatched junction nucleotides: 5. The CDR3 extends over 16 amino acids. Germline V CDR1 and CDR2: MGHRA, YSYEKL. Source study methods: It was from reference gene primer amplification that nucleated cell counts were estimated. Method: immunoSEQ multiplex PCR; TCRdb's copy keeps in-frame clones and lacks some. The V and J calls and clone size come from that table; D and trimming were worked out from the DNA. Counted here are a few hundred thousand clones, around four fifths occurring once; the ten biggest clones make up roughly 2%. The sequence was collected from a man aged 25 to 40 who had recovered from COVID-19. Sequenced: peripheral blood. The chain links TRBV4-1 to TRBJ2-3; 8 bases align to TRBD2. For the CDR3, the DNA is TGCGCCAGCAGCCAAGGGGGTAGCGGGGACACAGATACGCAGTATTTT. Translated, it gives CASSQGGSGDTDTQYF.